This T cell receptor (beta chain) was retrieved from a study of blood T cell repertoires in COVID-19. Study as a whole: Italy, Spain and the United States were the sources of the convalescent and acute COVID-19 samples. The cDNA or gDNA used as material had been derived from T cells, B-cell-depleted T cells, or PBMCs.

This clone was found a few times. This CDR3 comprises 15 residues. The ends were cut back, 5 bases at V and 0 bases at J, with 11 bases in the middle. Germline CDR1 is KGHSH and CDR2 is LQKENI. TCRdb's table, derived via immunoSEQ multiplex PCR, lists solely in-frame clones and lacks some. The sample records about 140,000 clones, 60% to 80% being singletons. The specimen was PBMCs or T cells enriched from blood (not recorded which). This chain joins TRBV18 and TRBJ1-3; D not certain. The TCR sequence derives from a woman between 45 and 60 years old who had recovered from COVID-19. The DNA for the CDR3 is TGTGCCAGCTCATACCCACGGAGCTCTGGAAACACCATATATTTT. It codes for CASSYPRSSGNTIYF.